Below are 20 T cell receptor beta chains sequenced from a single sample in a study of T cell clones after liver transplantation. Only in-frame clones appear in the TCRdb table, and some are missing; sequencing was by immunoSEQ multiplex PCR. The sample carries some 80,000 clones, approximately 81% recorded once. Source: CD4+ T cells from blood, taken 48 months after liver transplant. The origin of the receptors is a human patient who received a liver transplant. The T cells may come from the graft donor.

Turning to this clone: Relative to the germline gene, one junction end is altered; a read error may explain this. The chain links TRBV7-7 to TRBJ2-1; D is uncertain. In germline, CDR1 is SSHAT, CDR2 FNYEAQ (reference sequence). This CDR3 is 15 amino acids long. CDR3 sequence reads: CASSLDISSYNEQFF. The CDR3 region has the DNA TGTGCTAGCAGCTTAGACATCAGCTCCTACAATGAGCAGTTCTTC.

This clone showed up just a few times. The rearrangement uses TRBV4-3 and TRBJ1-4; 9 positions agree with TRBD1. Germline V gene lookup returns CDR1 LGHNA and CDR2 YSLEER. With V trimmed by 0 bases and J by 7 bases, 12 bases remained unmatched. This CDR3 region has 18 residues. CDR3 region: CASSQDGPGGQGPEKLFF. For the CDR3, the DNA is TGCGCCAGCAGCCAAGACGGGCCGGGGGGACAGGGCCCTGAAAAACTGTTTTTT.

The chain joins TRBV7-6 to TRBJ2-5, with a possible D match to TRBD2 (6 bases). The CDR3 loop spans 15 amino acids. V was clipped by 0 bases and J by 7 bases, with 15 bases between them. Looked up from germline, CDR1 is SGHVS and CDR2 is FNYEAQ. In DNA form, the CDR3 reads TGTGCCAGCAGCTTAGCGCGTGGGCCCGGGGGGACCCAGTACTTC. Protein sequence: CASSLARGPGGTQYF.

Only a few counts were recorded for this clone. The rearrangement joins TRBV28 to TRBJ2-7; TRBD2 agrees at 8 bases. V dropped 10 bases and J dropped 5; count of bases not matched to a gene: 10. Per germline, CDR1 MDHEN and CDR2 SYDVKM. The length of the CDR3 is 13 residues. This chain's CDR3 is CATRAGARNEQYF. In DNA, the CDR3 is TGTGCCACCAGAGCGGGAGCACGGAACGAGCAGTACTTC. The complete variable domain, with remaining parts taken from reference TRBV28 and TRBJ2-7, reads DVKVTQSSRYLVKRTGEKVFLECVQDMDHENMFWYRQDPGLGLRLIYFSYDVKMKEKGDIPEGYSVSREKKERFSLILESASTNQTSMYLCATRAGARNEQYFGPGTRLTVT.

This clone has only one observation. The CDR3 is CASSQDSGSGIQYF. CDR3 bases: TGCGCCAGCAGCCAAGATAGCGGTAGCGGGATCCAGTACTTC. This chain links TRBV4-3 with TRBJ2-5; 8 nucleotides agree with TRBD2. Unmatched junction bases numbered 7, after V lost 0 bases and J lost 10 bases. The CDR3 has 14 amino acids. Germline values: CDR1 LGHNA, CDR2 YSLEER.

The CDR3 coding sequence is TGCGCCAGCAGCTCAGCGAGCGGGAGTGTGGAGACCCAGTACTTC. It translates to CASSSASGSVETQYF. The chain employs TRBV5-1 and TRBJ2-5; 8 bases are a match to TRBD2. Germline CDR1 and CDR2: SGHRS and YFSETQ. This CDR3 region has 15 residues. J was trimmed by 5 bases and V by 3 bases; bases with no gene match: 9.

About this clone itself: An end of the junction differs from the germline gene, which may be a read error. The V call is TRBV5-1, the J call TRBJ2-5; the D is unclear. The germline gives CDR1 SGHRS, CDR2 YFSETQ. There are 15 residues in the CDR3. CDR3 region: CASSLGVLARESQYF. CDR3 in DNA: TGCGCCAGCAGCTTGGGAGTCTTAGCCCGAGAGTCCCAGTACTTC.

J is TRBJ2-5 and V is TRBV4-1, with 9 bases identical to TRBD2. CDR1 is MGHRA, CDR2 YSYEKL, per germline. The V gene end was trimmed by 3 bases and the J gene end by 5 bases; junction bases not matched to a gene: 10. The CDR3 is 16 amino acids. This CDR3 is CASSQGERGAGETQYF. As DNA, the CDR3 is TGCGCCAGCAGCCAGGGGGAGCGGGGGGCCGGGGAGACCCAGTACTTC.

J is TRBJ1-5 and V is TRBV7-2; D uncertain. Germline lookup yields CDR1 SGHTA and CDR2 FQGNSA. V was clipped by 1 base and J by 2 bases, with 12 bases between them. This CDR3 comprises 16 residues. DNA of the CDR3: TGTGCCAGCAGCTTAGGAAAAGGTCTCGGCAATCAGCCCCAGCATTTT. Amino acid sequence: CASSLGKGLGNQPQHF.

This chain joins TRBV5-1 and TRBJ1-3, with TRBD1 identical over 7 bases. This CDR3 has 15 residues. With 3 bases clipped from V and 0 bases from J, the junction kept 3 bases outside the gene matches. Germline V gene lookup returns CDR1 SGHRS and CDR2 YFSETQ. CDR3 sequence (DNA): TGCGCCAGCAGCTCGGGACAGAGCTCTGGAAACACCATATATTTT. The encoded protein is CASSSGQSSGNTIYF. The complete variable domain, with remaining parts taken from reference TRBV5-1 and TRBJ1-3, reads KAGVTQTPRYLIKTRGQQVTLSCSPISGHRSVSWYQQTPGQGLQFLFEYFSETQRNKGNFPGRFSGRQFSNSRSEMNVSTLELGDSALYLCASSSGQSSGNTIYFGEGSWLTVV.

The chain is built from TRBV5-1 and TRBJ1-2, with 9 bases lining up with TRBD1. The V segment lost 2 bases and the J segment 7 bases; nucleotides outside the gene matches: 6. CDR1 is SGHRS and CDR2 is YFSETQ in the germline V gene. The CDR3 has 14 amino acids. In DNA, the CDR3 is TGCGCCAGCAGCTTCCGGGACAGGGATTTTGGCTACACCTTC. This codes for CASSFRDRDFGYTF.

This sequence joins TRBV5-1 and TRBJ2-5; possible D gene TRBD1, 6 bases. This CDR3 comprises 13 residues. V was pared by 4 bases and J by 5 bases, with 12 bases between. Germline assignment: CDR1 SGHRS and CDR2 YFSETQ. For the CDR3, the DNA is TGCGCCAGCAGCGCGTCAGGGGACGAGACCCAGTACTTC. It encodes CASSASGDETQYF.

V usage is TRBV7-6 and J usage is TRBJ1-3; D gene ambiguous. In germline, CDR1 is SGHVS, CDR2 FNYEAQ. The length of the CDR3 is 15 residues. Trimming cost V 5 bases and J 4 bases, with 15 bases left between them. CDR3 DNA sequence: TGTGCCAGCAGCCTAGGAAGGGCACAGGGAAACACCATATATTTT. This sequence encodes CASSLGRAQGNTIYF.

This clone showed up just once. The chain carries TRBV18 and TRBJ2-5; D uncertain. This CDR3 is built from 13 residues. The V end was cut by 3 bases, the J end by 7 bases, with 12 bases between. Germline loops: CDR1 KGHSH, CDR2 LQKENI. CDR3 loop: CASSPLEVGTQYF. The CDR3 nucleotides read TGTGCCAGCTCACCGCTTGAGGTTGGGACCCAGTACTTC.

This rearrangement joins TRBV4-1 to TRBJ1-1; 10 nucleotides agree with TRBD1. With V trimmed by 1 base and J by 5 bases, 4 bases remained unmatched. Germline CDR1 is MGHRA and CDR2 is YSYEKL. The CDR3 spans 15 residues. CDR3 DNA sequence: TGCGCCAGCAGCCAAGGGGACAGGGGTGGGACTGAAGCTTTCTTT. This encodes CASSQGDRGGTEAFF.

This clone has only a few counts. The gene calls are TRBV6-1 and TRBJ1-2; D uncertain. V was clipped by 7 bases and J by 1 base, with 7 bases between them. The CDR3 extends over 12 amino acids. Germline-derived CDR1 and CDR2 are MNHNS and SASEGT. DNA for the CDR3: TGTGCCAGCATGCGGCTTAACTATGGCTACACCTTC. Amino acids: CASMRLNYGYTF.

The chain is built from TRBV28 and TRBJ1-5; D call uncertain. CDR1 and CDR2 from the germline V gene are MDHEN and SYDVKM. V lost 3 bases, J lost 2 bases, and 11 bases lay in between. This CDR3 region has 15 residues. The CDR3 bases are TGTGCCAGCAGTTTCAGGTCGGCAGGCAATCAGCCCCAGCATTTT. Its translation is CASSFRSAGNQPQHF.

V gene TRBV6-1 combines with J gene TRBJ1-6; D unresolved. The CDR3 consists of 14 residues. Trimming removed 3 bases from V and 3 bases from J, with 6 bases in between. CDR1 is MNHNS and CDR2 is SASEGT in the germline V gene. CDR3 DNA sequence: TGTGCCAGCAGTGAGGGCCTCTATAATTCACCCCTCCACTTT. Residues: CASSEGLYNSPLHF.

The rearrangement uses TRBV5-4 and TRBJ1-1, with TRBD1 matching 9 bases. In germline, CDR1 is SGHNT, CDR2 YYREEE (reference sequence). CDR3 length: 17 residues. The trim removed 2 bases at V and 4 bases at J, leaving 12 bases unmatched. CDR3 sequence reads: CASSFEKGGTGRTEAFF. In nucleotides, the CDR3 is TGTGCCAGCAGCTTCGAAAAGGGGGGGACAGGGCGCACTGAAGCTTTCTTT.

The rearrangement joins TRBV29-1 to TRBJ1-4; unclear D gene. The CDR3 is 15 residues long. Germline V gene lookup returns CDR1 SQVTM and CDR2 ANQGSEA. The V end was cut by 3 bases, the J end by 6 bases, with 17 bases between. DNA of the CDR3: TGCAGCGTTGATATGGTGGATTCTCCGGATGAAAAACTGTTTTTT. As protein: CSVDMVDSPDEKLFF.